Sequencing of this T cell receptor beta chain was carried out in a study of T-cell memory formation after mild COVID-19. Study details: TCR clusters were largely donor specific.

Study outcomes and limitations: Clones that contracted from day 15 to 85 had balanced CD4/CD8; later expanders were CD4+ biased.

5'RACE with constant-segment primers yielded barcoded, UMI-tagged TCR alpha and TCR beta cDNA libraries. TCRdb called the 5' RACE reads again in MiXCR, with one record for every CDR3 protein. This sample has hundreds of thousands of distinct CDR3 sequences, with 15% to 20% found just once. As concerns this clonotype: What it binds is not known.

Trimming left V 2 bases short and J 8 bases short, with 15 bases between. The CDR3 loop spans 14 amino acids. The TCR was taken from a man between 18 and 29 years old who had mild COVID-19 (a few samples of this study predate the infection). Cell type and time point are not known. Sequenced material: PBMCs or a T cell subset sorted from them (not recorded which). The genes are TRBV12-3 or TRBV12-4 and TRBJ1-2; D is possibly TRBD1 (6 bases). The CDR3 bases are TGTGCCAGCAGTTTAAACAGGGAAGAGAAGGGCTACACCTTC. Protein product: CASSLNREEKGYTF.